This TCR beta chain is drawn from a study of CD8 T cells in Susac syndrome. This clonotype has just one count. This CDR3 has 14 amino acids. Trimming pared 3 bases from V and 5 bases from J, leaving 13 bases between. CDR1 MDHEN and CDR2 SYDVKM come from the germline V gene. With random hexamers, reverse transcription was performed on about 0.5 to 1 ug of RNA. MiXCR, run by TCRdb on the immunoSEQ multiplex PCR reads, gives a single entry per CDR3 protein. The sample carries about 83,000 distinct CDR3 sequences, around 96% recorded once. The chain employs TRBV28 and TRBJ1-1; D is uncertain. The sequence was obtained from a human donor with Susac syndrome. The sample taken for sequencing was CD8+ T cells from PBMCs. CDR3 nucleotides: TGTGCCAGCAGTTTCAGGACCAGGTGGACTGAAGCTTTCTTT. Its protein is CASSFRTRWTEAFF.